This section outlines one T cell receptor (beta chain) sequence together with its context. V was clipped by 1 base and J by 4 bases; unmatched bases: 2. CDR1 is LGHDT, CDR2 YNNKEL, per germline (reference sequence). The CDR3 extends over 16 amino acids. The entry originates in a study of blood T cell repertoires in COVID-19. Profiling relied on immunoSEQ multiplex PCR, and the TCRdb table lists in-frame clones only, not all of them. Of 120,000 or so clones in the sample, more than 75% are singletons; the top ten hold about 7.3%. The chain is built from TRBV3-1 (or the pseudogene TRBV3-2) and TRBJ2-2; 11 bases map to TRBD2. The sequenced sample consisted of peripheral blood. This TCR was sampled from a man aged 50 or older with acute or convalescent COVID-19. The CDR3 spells CASSQVAGGGTGELFF. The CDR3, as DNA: TGTGCCAGCAGCCAAGTAGCGGGAGGGGGCACCGGGGAGCTGTTTTTT.